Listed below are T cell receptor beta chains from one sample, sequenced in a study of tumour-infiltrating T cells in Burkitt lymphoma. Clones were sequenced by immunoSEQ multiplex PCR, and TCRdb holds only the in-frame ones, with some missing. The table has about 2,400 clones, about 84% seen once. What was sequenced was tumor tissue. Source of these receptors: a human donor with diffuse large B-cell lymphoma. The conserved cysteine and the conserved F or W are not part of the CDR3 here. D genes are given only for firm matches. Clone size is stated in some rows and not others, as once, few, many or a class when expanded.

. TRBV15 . ATSAQGHTEAF
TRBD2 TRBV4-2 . ASSQGGLAGGSSGKQY
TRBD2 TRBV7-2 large ASSRTSGGRTDTQY
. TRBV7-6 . ASSAYQGTNYGYT
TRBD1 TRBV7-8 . ASSSGQGWTDTQY
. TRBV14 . ASSLRAGAKGETQY
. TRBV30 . AWSQGLYGYT
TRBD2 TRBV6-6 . ASTLAGGNTGELF
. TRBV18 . ASLPPTESYGYT
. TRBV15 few ATSRASEVFSGANVLT
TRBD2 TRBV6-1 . ASSEALAGGYNEQF
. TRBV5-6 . ASSLGWGYDGYT
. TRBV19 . ASSFRWGDTQY
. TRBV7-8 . ASSLGVRRGDQPQH
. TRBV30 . AWNPGSTEAF
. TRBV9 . ASSVGIGTPYGYT
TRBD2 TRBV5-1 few ASSHGLAGGQSTGELF
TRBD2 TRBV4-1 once ASSQNSIAGGPYNEQF
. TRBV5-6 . ASSLSTGGQPQH
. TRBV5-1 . ASSLARGEDNEQF
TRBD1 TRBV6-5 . ASRGTGVETQY
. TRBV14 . ASSPLTRPYGYT
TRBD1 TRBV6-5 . ASTPPGQERQY
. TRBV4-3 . ASSQERTVYGYT
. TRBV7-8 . ASSSRGANTEAF
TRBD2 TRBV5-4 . ASSLPAGGIQETQY
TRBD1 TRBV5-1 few ASSSRTGQNSPLH
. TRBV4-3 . ASSHQGNEKLF
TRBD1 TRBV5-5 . ASSLRNPGQGNGYT
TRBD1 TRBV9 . ASSVGGTGGSNTEAF
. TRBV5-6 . ASSLTGTYNEQF
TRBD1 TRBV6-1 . ASSEGQVYGYT
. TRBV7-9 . ASSYYTDTQY
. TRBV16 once ASSQGPNEKLF
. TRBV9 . ASSASPQGTLGEAF
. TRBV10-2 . ASSESVGGAEAF
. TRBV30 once AWSRGIDTDTQY
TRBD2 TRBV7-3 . ASGSGGDTQY
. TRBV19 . ATARGHNSPLH
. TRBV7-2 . ASSLQAGSGDTQY
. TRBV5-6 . ASRFPGGKLF
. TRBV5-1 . ASSFRDSGGEQF
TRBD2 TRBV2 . ASSVLAGGSYEQY
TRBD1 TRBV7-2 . ASSWDSTNNEQF
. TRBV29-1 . SVDRGTDTQY
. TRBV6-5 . ASSWGVNTEAF
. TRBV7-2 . ASRPPAQETQY
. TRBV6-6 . ASSPLIQGSYGYT